Included here is one T cell receptor (beta chain) sequence, with context. The antigen remains unidentified. TCR beta libraries were prepared from cDNA with unique molecular identifiers. TCRdb reanalysed the PCR reads using MiXCR and keeps one entry per CDR3 protein. This table holds 380,000 or so distinct CDR3 sequences, around 37% found once. This entry is derived from a study of post-analysis software for immune sequencing data. Study at large: As for disease course, relapsing-remitting, secondary progressive and progressive-relapsing multiple sclerosis were all included. Whole-study results and caveats: Samples prepared in the same batch strongly co-clustered by F measure. In patients, about 5 TRBV segments were more frequent than in controls, with TRBV5-6, TRBV5-1 and TRBV20-1 among them. Controls significantly exceeded multiple sclerosis patients in normalized Chao1 diversity.

The CDR3 sequence is 15 residues long. Trimming pared 2 bases from V and 8 bases from J, leaving 13 bases between. This sequence originates from a girl aged 10 to 17 with multiple sclerosis. The chain is built from TRBV12-3 or TRBV12-4 and TRBJ1-6; perhaps TRBD1 as D (5 bases). Sample: blood. This CDR3 reads CASSLRRGLDSPLHF. CDR3 sequence (DNA): TGTGCCAGCAGTTTAAGAAGGGGCCTAGATTCACCCCTCCACTTT.